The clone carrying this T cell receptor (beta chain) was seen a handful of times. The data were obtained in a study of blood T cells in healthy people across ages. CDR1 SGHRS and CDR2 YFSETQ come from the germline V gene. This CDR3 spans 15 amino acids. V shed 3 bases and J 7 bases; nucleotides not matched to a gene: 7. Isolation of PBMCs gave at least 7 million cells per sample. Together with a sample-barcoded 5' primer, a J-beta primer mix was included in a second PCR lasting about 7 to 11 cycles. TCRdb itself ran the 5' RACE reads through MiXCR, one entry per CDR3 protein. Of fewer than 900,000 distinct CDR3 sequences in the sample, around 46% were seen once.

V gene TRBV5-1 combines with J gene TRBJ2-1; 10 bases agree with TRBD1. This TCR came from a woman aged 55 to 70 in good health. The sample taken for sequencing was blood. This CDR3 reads CASSSTGTGVNEQFF. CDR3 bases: TGCGCCAGCAGCTCGACCGGGACAGGGGTTAATGAGCAGTTCTTC.